These T cell receptor beta chains were read from a single sample in a study of T cell repertoires in cytomegalovirus infection. TCRdb recomputed calls from the reads with MiXCR, one row per CDR3 protein. The data contain around 450,000 distinct CDR3 sequences, 11% of them singletons. Specimen: PBMCs. Receptors were obtained from a human donor in good health (CMV status not recorded). Some clones in this sample may be carry-over from other donors' samples. The conserved cysteine and the conserved F or W are not part of the CDR3 here.

V gene: TRBV4-1; CDR3 protein: ASSQKGDERAYNEQF
V gene: TRBV28; CDR3 protein: ASSLSGGVHGYT
V gene: TRBV5-1; CDR3 protein: ASSPADGANQPQH
V gene: TRBV10-3; CDR3 protein: AISPLVYSSGNEQF
V gene: TRBV19; CDR3 protein: ASWRNTGELF
V gene: TRBV6-1; CDR3 protein: ASSLVGGASEAF
V gene: TRBV4-1; CDR3 protein: ASGDSDFYNSPLH
V gene: TRBV13; CDR3 protein: ASSLEGGVTELDSPLH
V gene: TRBV2; CDR3 protein: ASSYSGSRQETQY
V gene: TRBV29-1; CDR3 protein: SVGEETQY
V gene: TRBV20-1; CDR3 protein: SASGTQGQGVYGAF
V gene: TRBV15; CDR3 protein: ATSRSLQGNSPLH
V gene: TRBV7-2; CDR3 protein: ASSLARERGGYT
V gene: TRBV13; CDR3 protein: ASSSGGSWAGQY
V gene: TRBV29-1; CDR3 protein: SVEPGRGETQY
V gene: TRBV5-1; CDR3 protein: ASSSAGETGELF
V gene: TRBV2; CDR3 protein: ASQRSIRASGGPSSYNEQF
V gene: TRBV19; CDR3 protein: ASSAGGQTPQETQY
V gene: TRBV12-3/TRBV12-4; CDR3 protein: ASRSGTQNTEAF
V gene: TRBV11-2; CDR3 protein: ASTRGETQY
V gene: TRBV15; CDR3 protein: ATSRDPDGEKLF
V gene: TRBV24-1; CDR3 protein: ATSDFAGGASSNSPLH
V gene: TRBV19; CDR3 protein: ASNPPWGGNNTEAF
V gene: TRBV19; CDR3 protein: ASSMGGPRGYT
V gene: TRBV20-1; CDR3 protein: SATSGRSYSYNEQF
V gene: TRBV7-8; CDR3 protein: ASSSTAQREQY
V gene: TRBV5-1; CDR3 protein: ASSLHRKETQY
V gene: TRBV5-6; CDR3 protein: ASSFMAGGPHEQY
V gene: TRBV29-1; CDR3 protein: SVDPGRGYT
V gene: TRBV7-2; CDR3 protein: ASYPNPTDTQY
V gene: TRBV3-1; CDR3 protein: AAARGGGNEQF
V gene: TRBV20-1; CDR3 protein: SARRVGDTEAF
V gene: TRBV20-1; CDR3 protein: SALGSTYEQY